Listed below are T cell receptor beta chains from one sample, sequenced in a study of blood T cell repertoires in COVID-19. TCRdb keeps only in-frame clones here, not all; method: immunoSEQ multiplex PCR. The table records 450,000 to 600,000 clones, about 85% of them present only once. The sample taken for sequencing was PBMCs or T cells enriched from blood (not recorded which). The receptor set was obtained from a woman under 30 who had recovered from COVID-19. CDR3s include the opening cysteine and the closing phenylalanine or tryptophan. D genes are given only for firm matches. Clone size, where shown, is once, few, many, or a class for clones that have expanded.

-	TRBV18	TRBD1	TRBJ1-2	TGTGCCAGCTCACTCGGACAGGGGGCGCAAATCGTTCTCAACTATGGCTACACCTTC	CASSLGQGAQIVLNYGYTF
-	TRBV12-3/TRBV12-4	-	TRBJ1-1	TGTGCCAGCACCCCTCTGAACACTGAAGCTTTCTTT	CASTPLNTEAFF
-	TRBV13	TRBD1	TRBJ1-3	TGTGCCAGCAGTCAAAGTCGCAGGGGGGATGCTGGAAACACCATATATTTT	CASSQSRRGDAGNTIYF
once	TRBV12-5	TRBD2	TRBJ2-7	TGTGCTAGTGGTTTAAAGACTAGCGGGGGGGCCTACGAGCAGTACTTC	CASGLKTSGGAYEQYF
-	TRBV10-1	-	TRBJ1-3	TGCGCCAGCAATTACGGGGGGCAAAAGGATGGAAACACCATATATTTT	CASNYGGQKDGNTIYF
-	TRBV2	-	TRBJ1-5	TGTGCCAGCAGTGAGCTCAGGGAGGCGCCCCAGCATTTT	CASSELREAPQHF
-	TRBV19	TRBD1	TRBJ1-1	TGTGCCAGTTCGACAGGGCCCACTGAAGCTTTCTTT	CASSTGPTEAFF
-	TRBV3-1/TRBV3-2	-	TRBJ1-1	TGTGCCAGCAGCCAAGAGTCGAGGTACACTGAAGCTTTCTTT	CASSQESRYTEAFF
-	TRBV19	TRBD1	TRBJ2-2	TGTGCCAGTAGGGGGACAGGGGGCTTCACCGGGGAGCTGTTTTTT	CASRGTGGFTGELFF
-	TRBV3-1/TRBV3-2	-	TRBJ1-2	TGTGCCAGCAGCCAAGGGGCGACGGTCCCTTCCGGCCAGGGCTACACCTTC	CASSQGATVPSGQGYTF
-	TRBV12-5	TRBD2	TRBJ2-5	TGTGCTAGTGGTTTGGTCCACGACGGGACTAGCGGTCGAAAAGAGACCCAGTACTTC	CASGLVHDGTSGRKETQYF
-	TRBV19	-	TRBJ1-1	TGTGCCAGTAGCCCCGAGAGGGTCGAAGCTTTCTTT	CASSPERVEAFF
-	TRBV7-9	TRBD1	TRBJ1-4	TGTGCCAGCAGCTACGGGACAGGTGGTGAAAAACTGTTTTTT	CASSYGTGGEKLFF